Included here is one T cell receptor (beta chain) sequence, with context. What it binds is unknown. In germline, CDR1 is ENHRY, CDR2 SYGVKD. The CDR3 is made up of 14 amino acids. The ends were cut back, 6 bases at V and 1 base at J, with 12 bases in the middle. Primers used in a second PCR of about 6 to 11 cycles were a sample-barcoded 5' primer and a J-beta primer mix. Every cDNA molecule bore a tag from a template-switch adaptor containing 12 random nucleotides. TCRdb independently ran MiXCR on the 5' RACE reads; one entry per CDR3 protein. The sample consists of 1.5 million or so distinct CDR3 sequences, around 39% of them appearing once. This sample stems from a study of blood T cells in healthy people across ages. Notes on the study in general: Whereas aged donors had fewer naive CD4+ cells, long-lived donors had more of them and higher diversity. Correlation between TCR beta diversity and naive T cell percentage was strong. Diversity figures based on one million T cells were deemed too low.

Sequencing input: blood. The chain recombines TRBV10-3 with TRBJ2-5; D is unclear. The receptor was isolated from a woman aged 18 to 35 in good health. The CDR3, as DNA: TGTGCCATCAGCCAAGGTCGAACCCAAGAGACCCAGTACTTC. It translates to CAISQGRTQETQYF.